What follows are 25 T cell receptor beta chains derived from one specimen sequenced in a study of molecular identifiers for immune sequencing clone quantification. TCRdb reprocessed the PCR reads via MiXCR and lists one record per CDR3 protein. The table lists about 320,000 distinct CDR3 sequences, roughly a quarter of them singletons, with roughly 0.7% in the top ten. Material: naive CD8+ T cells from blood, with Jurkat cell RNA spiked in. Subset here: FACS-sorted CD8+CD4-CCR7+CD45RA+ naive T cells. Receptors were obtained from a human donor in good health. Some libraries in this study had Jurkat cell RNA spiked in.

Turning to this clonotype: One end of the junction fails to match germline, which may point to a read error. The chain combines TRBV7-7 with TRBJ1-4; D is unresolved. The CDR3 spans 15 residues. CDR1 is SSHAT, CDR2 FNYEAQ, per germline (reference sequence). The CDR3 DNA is TGTGCTAGCAGCCCCAGCCGAAATCTAAATGAAAAACTGTTTTTT. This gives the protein CASSPSRNLNEKLFF. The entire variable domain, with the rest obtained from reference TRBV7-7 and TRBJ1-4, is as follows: GAGVSQSPRYKVTKRGQDVTLRCDPISSHATLYWYQQALGQGPEFLTYFNYEAQPDKSGLPSDRFSAERPEGSISTLTIQRTEQRDSAMYRCASSPSRNLNEKLFFGSGTQLSVL.

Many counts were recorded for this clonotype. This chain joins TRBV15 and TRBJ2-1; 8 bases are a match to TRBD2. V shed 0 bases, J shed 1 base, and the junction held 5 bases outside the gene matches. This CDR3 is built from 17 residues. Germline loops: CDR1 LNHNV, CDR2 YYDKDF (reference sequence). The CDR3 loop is CATSREIGLASYNEQFF. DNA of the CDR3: TGTGCCACCAGCAGAGAGATAGGACTAGCATCCTACAATGAGCAGTTCTTC.

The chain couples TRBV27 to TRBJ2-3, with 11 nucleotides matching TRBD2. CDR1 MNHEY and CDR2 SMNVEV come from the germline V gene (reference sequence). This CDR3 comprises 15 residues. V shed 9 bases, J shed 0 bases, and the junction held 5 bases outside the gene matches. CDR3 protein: CASIRLAGSTDTQYF. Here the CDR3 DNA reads TGTGCCAGTATCCGACTAGCGGGAAGCACAGATACGCAGTATTTT.

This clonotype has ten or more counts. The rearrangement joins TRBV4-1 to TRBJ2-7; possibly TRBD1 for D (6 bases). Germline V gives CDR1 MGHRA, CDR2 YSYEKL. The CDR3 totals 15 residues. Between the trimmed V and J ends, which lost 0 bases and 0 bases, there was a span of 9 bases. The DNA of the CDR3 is TGCGCCAGCAGCCAAGAGACAGGTTTCTCCTACGAGCAGTACTTC. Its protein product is CASSQETGFSYEQYF.

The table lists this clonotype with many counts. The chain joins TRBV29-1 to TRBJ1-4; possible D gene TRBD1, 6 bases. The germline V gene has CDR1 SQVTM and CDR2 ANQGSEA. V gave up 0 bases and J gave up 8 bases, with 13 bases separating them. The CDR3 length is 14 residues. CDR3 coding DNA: TGCAGCGTTGAAGAAAGGGGGGGCGGGGAAAAACTGTTTTTT. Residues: CSVEERGGGEKLFF.

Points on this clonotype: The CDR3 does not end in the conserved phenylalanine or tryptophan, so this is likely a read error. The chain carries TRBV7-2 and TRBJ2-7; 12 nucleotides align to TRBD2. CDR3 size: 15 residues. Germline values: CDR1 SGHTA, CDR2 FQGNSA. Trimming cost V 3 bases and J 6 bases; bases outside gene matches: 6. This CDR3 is CASSLPSGGALEQYL. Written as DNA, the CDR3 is TGTGCCAGCAGCTTGCCTAGCGGGGGGGCCCTCGAGCAGTACCTC.

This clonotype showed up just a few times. This chain's CDR3 is CASSQGDSSSSYNSPLHF. CDR3 bases: TGCGCCAGCAGCCAAGGTGACAGTTCGAGCTCCTATAATTCACCCCTCCACTTT. The chain couples TRBV4-3 to TRBJ1-6; a weak D match, TRBD1 (5 bases). V lost 1 base and J 0 bases, leaving 13 bases between the germline ends. The CDR3 has 18 residues. Germline V gives CDR1 LGHNA, CDR2 YSLEER.

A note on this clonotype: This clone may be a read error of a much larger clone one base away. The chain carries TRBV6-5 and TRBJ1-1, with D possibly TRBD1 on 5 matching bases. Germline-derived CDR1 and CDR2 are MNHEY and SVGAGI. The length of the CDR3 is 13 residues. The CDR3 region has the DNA TGTGCCAGCAGTTACGGGGCGAACACTGAAGCTCTCTTT. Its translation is CASSYGANTEALF.

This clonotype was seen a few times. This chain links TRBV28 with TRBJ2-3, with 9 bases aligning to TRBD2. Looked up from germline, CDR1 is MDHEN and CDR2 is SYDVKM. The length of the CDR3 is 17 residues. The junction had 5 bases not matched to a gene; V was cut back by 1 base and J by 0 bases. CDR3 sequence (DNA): TGTGCCAGCAGTTTATTGGTAGCGGGAGTGAGCACAGATACGCAGTATTTT. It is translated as CASSLLVAGVSTDTQYF.

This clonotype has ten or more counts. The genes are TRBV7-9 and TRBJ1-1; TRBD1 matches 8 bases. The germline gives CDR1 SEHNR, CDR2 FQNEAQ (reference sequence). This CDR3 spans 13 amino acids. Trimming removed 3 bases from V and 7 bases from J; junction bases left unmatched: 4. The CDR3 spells CASSFGQGNEAFF. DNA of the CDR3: TGTGCCAGCAGCTTCGGACAGGGAAATGAAGCTTTCTTT.

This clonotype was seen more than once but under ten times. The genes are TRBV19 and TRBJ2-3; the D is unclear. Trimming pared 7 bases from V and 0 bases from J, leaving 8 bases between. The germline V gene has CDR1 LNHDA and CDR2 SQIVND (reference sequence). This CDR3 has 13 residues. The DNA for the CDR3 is TGTGCCAGTACGGCCCCTAGCACAGATACGCAGTATTTT. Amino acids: CASTAPSTDTQYF.

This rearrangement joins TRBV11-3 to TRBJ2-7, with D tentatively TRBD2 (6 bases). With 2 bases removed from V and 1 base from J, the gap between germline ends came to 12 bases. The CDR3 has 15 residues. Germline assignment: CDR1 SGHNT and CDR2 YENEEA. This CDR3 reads CASSLKEGMSYEQYF. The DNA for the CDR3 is TGTGCCAGCAGCTTAAAGGAGGGGATGTCCTACGAGCAGTACTTC.

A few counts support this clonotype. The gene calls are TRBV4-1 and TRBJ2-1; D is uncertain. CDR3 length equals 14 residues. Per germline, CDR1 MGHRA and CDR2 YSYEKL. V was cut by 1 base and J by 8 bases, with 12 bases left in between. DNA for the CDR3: TGCGCCAGCAGCCAAGTTAACGGCCGCGATGAGCAGTTCTTC. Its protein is CASSQVNGRDEQFF.

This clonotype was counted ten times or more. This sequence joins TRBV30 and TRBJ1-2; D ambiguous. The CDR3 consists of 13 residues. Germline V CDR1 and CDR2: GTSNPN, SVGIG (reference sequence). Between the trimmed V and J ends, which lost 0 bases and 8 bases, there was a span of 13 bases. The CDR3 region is CAWSVTGLEGYTF. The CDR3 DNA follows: TGTGCCTGGAGTGTAACCGGCCTGGAGGGCTACACCTTC.

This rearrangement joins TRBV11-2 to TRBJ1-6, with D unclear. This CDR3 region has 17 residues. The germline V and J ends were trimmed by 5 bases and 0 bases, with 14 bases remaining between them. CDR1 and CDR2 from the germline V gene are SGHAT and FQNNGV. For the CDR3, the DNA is TGTGCCAGCAGCCCCAACACCGCGAGCTCCTATAATTCACCCCTCCACTTT. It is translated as CASSPNTASSYNSPLHF.

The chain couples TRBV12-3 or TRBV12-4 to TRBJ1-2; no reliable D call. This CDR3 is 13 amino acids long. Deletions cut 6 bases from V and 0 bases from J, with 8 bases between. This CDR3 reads CASSPAANYGYTF. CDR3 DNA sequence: TGTGCCAGCAGCCCAGCCGCTAACTATGGCTACACCTTC.

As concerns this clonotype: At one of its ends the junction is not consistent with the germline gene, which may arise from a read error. The CDR3 loop reads CASSPPGAYAQYF. The CDR3 region has the DNA TGTGCCAGCTCACCACCAGGAGCCTACGCGCAGTACTTC. V is TRBV18 and J is TRBJ2-7; D ambiguous. CDR1 is KGHSH and CDR2 is LQKENI in the germline V gene. The CDR3 has 13 residues.

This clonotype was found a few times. CDR3 residues: CASSESDRGLETQYF. The CDR3, as DNA: TGCGCCAGCAGTGAGTCGGACAGGGGTTTGGAGACCCAGTACTTC. The chain carries TRBV10-1 and TRBJ2-5; 9 positions agree with TRBD1. This CDR3 spans 15 amino acids. V gave up 0 bases and J gave up 5 bases; unmatched junction bases: 4. Germline CDR1 and CDR2: WNHNN and SYGVQD (reference sequence).

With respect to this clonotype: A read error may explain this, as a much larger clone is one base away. As DNA, the CDR3 is TGTGCCAGAAGTATAGTAGCAGGGGGCCTCCAGCCCCAGCATTTT. It yields the protein CARSIVAGGLQPQHF. The chain combines TRBV19 with TRBJ1-5, with TRBD1 identical over 8 bases. The germline V gene encodes CDR1 LNHDA and CDR2 SQIVND (reference sequence). The length of the CDR3 is 15 residues. The full variable domain, completed using reference TRBV19 and TRBJ1-5, is DGGITQSPKYLFRKEGQNVTLSCEQNLNHDAMYWYRQDPGQGLRLIYYSQIVNDFQKGDIAEGYSVSREKKESFPLTVTSAQKNPTAFYLCARSIVAGGLQPQHFGDGTRLSIL.

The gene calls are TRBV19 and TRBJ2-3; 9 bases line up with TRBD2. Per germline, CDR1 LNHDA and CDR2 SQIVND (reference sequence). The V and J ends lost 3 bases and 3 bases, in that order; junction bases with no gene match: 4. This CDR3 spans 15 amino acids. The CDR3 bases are TGTGCCAGTAGTATTATTAGCGGGAGTACAGATACGCAGTATTTT. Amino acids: CASSIISGSTDTQYF. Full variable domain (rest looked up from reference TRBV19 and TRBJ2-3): DGGITQSPKYLFRKEGQNVTLSCEQNLNHDAMYWYRQDPGQGLRLIYYSQIVNDFQKGDIAEGYSVSREKKESFPLTVTSAQKNPTAFYLCASSIISGSTDTQYFGPGTRLTVL.

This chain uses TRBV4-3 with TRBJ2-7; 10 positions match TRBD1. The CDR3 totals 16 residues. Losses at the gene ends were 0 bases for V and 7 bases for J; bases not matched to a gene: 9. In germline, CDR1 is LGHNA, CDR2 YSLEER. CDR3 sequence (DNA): TGCGCCAGCAGCCAAGATACGCGACAGGGGGCGGGAGAGCAGTACTTC. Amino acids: CASSQDTRQGAGEQYF.

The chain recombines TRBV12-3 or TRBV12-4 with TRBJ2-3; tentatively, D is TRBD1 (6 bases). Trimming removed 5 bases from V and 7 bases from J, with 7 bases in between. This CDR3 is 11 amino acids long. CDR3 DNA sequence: TGTGCCAGCAGTCAGGGGAATACGCAGTATTTT. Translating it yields CASSQGNTQYF.

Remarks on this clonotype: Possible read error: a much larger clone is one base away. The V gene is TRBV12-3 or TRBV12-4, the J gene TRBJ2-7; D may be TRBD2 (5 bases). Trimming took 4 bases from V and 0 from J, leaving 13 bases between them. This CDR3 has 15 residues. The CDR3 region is CASSSFGVSSYEQYF. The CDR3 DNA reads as TGTGCCAGCAGTTCTTTCGGGGTTAGCTCCTACGAGCAGTACTTC.

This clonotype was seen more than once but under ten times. The CDR3 protein is CASSLLGAETQYF. The CDR3 region has the DNA TGTGCCAGCAGTTTATTAGGGGCGGAGACCCAGTACTTC. The chain joins TRBV27 to TRBJ2-5; possible D gene TRBD1, 5 bases. Germline V lookup: CDR1 MNHEY, CDR2 SMNVEV (reference sequence). The ends were cut back, 1 base at V and 5 bases at J, with 8 bases in the middle. CDR3 length: 13 residues.

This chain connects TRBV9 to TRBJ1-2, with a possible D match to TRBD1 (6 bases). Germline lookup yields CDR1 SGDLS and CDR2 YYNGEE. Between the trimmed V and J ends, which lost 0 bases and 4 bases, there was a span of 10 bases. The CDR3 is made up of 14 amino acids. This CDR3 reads CASSVESGAYGYTF. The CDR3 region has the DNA TGTGCCAGCAGCGTAGAGTCGGGGGCCTATGGCTACACCTTC.